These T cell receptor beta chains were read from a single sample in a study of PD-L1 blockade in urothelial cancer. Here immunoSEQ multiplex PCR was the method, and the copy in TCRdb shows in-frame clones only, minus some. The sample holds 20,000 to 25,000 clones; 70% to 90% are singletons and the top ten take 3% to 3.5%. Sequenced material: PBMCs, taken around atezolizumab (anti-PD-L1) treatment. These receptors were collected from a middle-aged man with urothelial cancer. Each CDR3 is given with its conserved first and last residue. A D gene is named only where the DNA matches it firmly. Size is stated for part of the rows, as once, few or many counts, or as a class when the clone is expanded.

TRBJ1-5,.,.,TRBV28,TGTGCCAGCAGTGCCCCGGGGCAGCCCCAGCATTTT,CASSAPGQPQHF
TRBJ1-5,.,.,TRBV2,TGTGCCAGCGGTAATCAATTCACCCTAAATGGAGACTATAGCAATCAGCCCCAGCATTTT,CASGNQFTLNGDYSNQPQHF
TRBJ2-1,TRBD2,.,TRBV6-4,TGTGCCAGCAGCCACGGGACTAGCGGGAGAGGTGAGCAGTTCTTC,CASSHGTSGRGEQFF
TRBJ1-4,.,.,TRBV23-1,TGCGCCAGCAGTCAAAGGTCACTAGCAACTAATGAAAAACTGTTTTTT,CASSQRSLATNEKLFF
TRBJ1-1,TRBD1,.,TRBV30,TGTGCCTGGAGTGTACTACAGGGGAGCACTGAAGCTTTCTTT,CAWSVLQGSTEAFF
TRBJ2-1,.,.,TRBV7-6,TGTGCCAGCAGCTTAGCCTGGAGCTCCTACAATGAGCAGTTCTTC,CASSLAWSSYNEQFF
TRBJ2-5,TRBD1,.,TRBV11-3,TGTGCCAGCGGCAGGGGGTCCCAAGAGACCCAGTACTTC,CASGRGSQETQYF
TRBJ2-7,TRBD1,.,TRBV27,TGTGCCAACACACCCGGACAGGTTATTCCCTACGAGCAGTACTTC,CANTPGQVIPYEQYF
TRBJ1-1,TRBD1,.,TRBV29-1,TGCAGCGTTGAAGCCCAGGGGGGGAACACTGAAGCTTTCTTT,CSVEAQGGNTEAFF
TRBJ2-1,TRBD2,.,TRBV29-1,TGCAGCGTTGATAGCGGGAGTCTCTACAATGAGCAGTTCTTC,CSVDSGSLYNEQFF
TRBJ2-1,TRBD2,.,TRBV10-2,TGCGCCAGCAGTGCGCTAGCGGGAGGGTGGGATGAGCAGTTCTTC,CASSALAGGWDEQFF
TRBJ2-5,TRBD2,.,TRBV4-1,TGCGCCAGCAGCCCTGGACTAGCGGGGGGGCGTGAGACCCAGTACTTC,CASSPGLAGGRETQYF
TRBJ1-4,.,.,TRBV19,TGTGCCAGTACCCTGACAGCAACTAATGAAAAACTGTTTTTT,CASTLTATNEKLFF
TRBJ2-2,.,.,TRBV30,TGTGCCTGGAGTGTATCAGGGTTCCTAACCGGGGAGCTGTTTTTT,CAWSVSGFLTGELFF
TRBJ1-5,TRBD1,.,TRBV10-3,TGTGCCATCAGCCAGGGACAGAGTAGCAATCAGCCCCAGCATTTT,CAISQGQSSNQPQHF
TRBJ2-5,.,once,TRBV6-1,TGTGCCAGCAGTGAGATGGGCAGGGCTACTCAAGAGACCCAGTACTTC,CASSEMGRATQETQYF
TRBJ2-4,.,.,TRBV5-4,TGTGCCAGCAGCTTGGGACAGCTCAAAAACATTCAGTACTTC,CASSLGQLKNIQYF
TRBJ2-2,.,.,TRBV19,TGTGCCAGTAGGGCACAAAGGACAACCGGGGAGCTGTTTTTT,CASRAQRTTGELFF
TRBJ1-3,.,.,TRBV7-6,TGTGCCAGCAGCTCCATATACCGGACCGGAGGAGGAAACACCATATATTTT,CASSSIYRTGGGNTIYF
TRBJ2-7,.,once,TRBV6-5,TGTGCCAGCAGTTACGCCGCCAGGGAACGCGAGCAGTACTTC,CASSYAAREREQYF
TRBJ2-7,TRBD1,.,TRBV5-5,TGTGCCAGCAGCTTAGCCGGGACAGCTATGTACGAGCAGTACTTC,CASSLAGTAMYEQYF
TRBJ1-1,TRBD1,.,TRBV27,TGTGCCAGCAGTTCTACGGACAGGACTCTGAACACTGAAGCTTTCTTT,CASSSTDRTLNTEAFF
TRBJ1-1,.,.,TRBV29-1,TGCAGCGTGCTCAGGGTTTTGGGCACTGAAGCTTTCTTT,CSVLRVLGTEAFF
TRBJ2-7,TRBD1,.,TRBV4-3,TGCGCCAGCAGCCAAGATTCGACAGGACAGGGGAGGTTCGAGCAGTACTTC,CASSQDSTGQGRFEQYF
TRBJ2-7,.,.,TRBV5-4,TGTGCCAGCAGCGCGCGGGATAAGGACAACCTGCAGTACTTC,CASSARDKDNLQYF
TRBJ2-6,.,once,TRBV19,TGTGCCAGCAGGGTATATGGGGCCAACGTCCTGACTTTC,CASRVYGANVLTF
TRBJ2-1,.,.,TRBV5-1,TGCGCCAGCAGCTTTTCCAGCTCCTACAATGAGCAGTTCTTC,CASSFSSSYNEQFF
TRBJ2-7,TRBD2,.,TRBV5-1,TGCGCCAGCAGCACAGGGACTAGCGGGGGGAACGAGCAGTACTTC,CASSTGTSGGNEQYF
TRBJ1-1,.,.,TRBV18,TGTGCCAGCTCACCATCGGGTCGGGAGACTGAAGCTTTCTTT,CASSPSGRETEAFF
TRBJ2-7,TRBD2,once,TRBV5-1,TGCGCCAGCAGCTCTCCAGCGGGGGCGTTCTACGAGCAGTACTTC,CASSSPAGAFYEQYF
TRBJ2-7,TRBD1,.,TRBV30,TGTGCCTGGAGTCGGACAGGGGCAACCTACGAGCAGTACTTC,CAWSRTGATYEQYF
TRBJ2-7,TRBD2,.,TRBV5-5,TGTGCCAGCAGCTTACGGGGGGGCCGCTACGAGCAGTACTTC,CASSLRGGRYEQYF
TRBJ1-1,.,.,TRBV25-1,TGTGCCAGCAGTCACGAGGGAATGAACACTGAAGCTTTCTTT,CASSHEGMNTEAFF
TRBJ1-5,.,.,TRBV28,TGTGCCAGCAGTTTACAGGGGAATCAGCCCCAGCATTTT,CASSLQGNQPQHF
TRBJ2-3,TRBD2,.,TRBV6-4,TGTGCCAGCAGCCTAGCGGGAGGAGGGGCAGATACGCAGTATTTT,CASSLAGGGADTQYF
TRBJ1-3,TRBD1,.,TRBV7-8,TGTGCCAGCAGCTTGAACAGGGGCTCTGGAAACACCATATATTTT,CASSLNRGSGNTIYF
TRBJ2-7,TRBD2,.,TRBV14,TGTGCCAGCAGCCAAGATTTCCGGACTAGCGGGAGAGGTTACGAGCAGTACTTC,CASSQDFRTSGRGYEQYF
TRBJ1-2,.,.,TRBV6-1,TGTGCCAGCAGTGGACAGCCGCCTAACTATGGCTACACCTTC,CASSGQPPNYGYTF
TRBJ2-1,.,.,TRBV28,TGTGCCAGCAGTTTAGGGCGGGACAATGAGCAGTTCTTC,CASSLGRDNEQFF
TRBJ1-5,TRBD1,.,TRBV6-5,TGTGCCAGCAGGTCCGGGACAGGGGTGGGTCAGCCCCAGCATTTT,CASRSGTGVGQPQHF
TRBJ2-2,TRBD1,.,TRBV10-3,TGTGCCATCAGTGGACAGGACAGGGCCCTAGGCGGGGAGCTGTTTTTT,CAISGQDRALGGELFF
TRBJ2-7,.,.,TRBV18,TGTGCCAGCTCACCAAACGGACAGTCCTACGAGCAGTACTTC,CASSPNGQSYEQYF
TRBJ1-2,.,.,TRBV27,TGTGCCAGCTCTGGCCGGGGACTGGGCTACACCTTC,CASSGRGLGYTF
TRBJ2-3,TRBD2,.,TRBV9,TGTGCCAGCAGCCCGCGACTAGCGGGGGGGGGAACCGGCACAGATACGCAGTATTTT,CASSPRLAGGGTGTDTQYF
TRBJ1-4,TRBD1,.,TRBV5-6,TGTGCCAGCAGCTTGGGAACAGGGGGGGACGAAAAACTGTTTTTT,CASSLGTGGDEKLFF